These 26 T cell receptor beta chains originate from one sample sequenced in a study of blood T cell repertoires in COVID-19 (dated by TCRdb to between 2020 and 2021). Library method: the immunoSEQ multiplex PCR assay. TCRdb holds this immuneACCESS table with in-frame rearrangements only. Some clones are missing; in checked studies, unresolved V genes explain under half, and the rest has no known cause. The sample yields over 250,000 clones; around 84% were counted once. About 5% of the sample comes from the top ten. Material: PBMCs or T cells enriched from blood (not recorded which). All receptors come from a man between 40 and 49 years old who had been exposed to COVID-19.

CDR3 coding DNA: TGTGCCAGCAGCTTAGTAGCGGTCCCAGATACGCAGTATTTT. Its translation: CASSLVAVPDTQYF. V gene TRBV7-2 combines with J gene TRBJ2-3; the D gene is possibly TRBD2 (6 bases). The CDR3 covers 14 residues. The V end was cut by 1 base, the J end by 4 bases, with 9 bases between. Germline V CDR1 and CDR2: SGHTA, FQGNSA.

This chain uses TRBV27 with TRBJ2-1, with D tentatively TRBD2 (5 bases). The V gene's germline CDR1 is MNHEY and CDR2 SMNVEV (reference sequence). This CDR3 is built from 13 residues. The V end was cut by 3 bases, the J end by 7 bases, with 10 bases between. CDR3 protein: CASSFSGSNEQFF. In DNA form, the CDR3 reads TGTGCCAGCAGTTTCTCGGGGTCTAATGAGCAGTTCTTC.

This chain joins TRBV7-3 and TRBJ1-6; tentative D call: TRBD1 (6 bases). In germline, CDR1 is SGHTA, CDR2 FQGTGA. The CDR3 sequence is 13 residues long. Trimming stripped 3 bases from V and 7 bases from J, with 7 bases between. The CDR3 is CASSFTGNSPLHF. Here the CDR3 DNA reads TGTGCCAGCAGCTTCACAGGGAATTCACCCCTCCACTTT.

The rearrangement uses TRBV7-9 and TRBJ1-5; 8 bases line up with TRBD1. V gave up 9 bases and J gave up 7 bases; unmatched junction bases: 11. The CDR3 contains 14 residues. Germline V gives CDR1 SEHNR, CDR2 FQNEAQ (reference sequence). CDR3 DNA: TGTGCCAGTAACCTTGGGGGGACAGGACAGCCCCAGCATTTT. Translated, it gives CASNLGGTGQPQHF.

V and J are TRBV18 and TRBJ2-7, with TRBD2 matching over 10 bases. The germline V gene has CDR1 KGHSH and CDR2 LQKENI. V dropped 4 bases and J dropped 4; count of bases not matched to a gene: 10. The CDR3 has 16 residues. CDR3 protein: CASSRTSGPGDYEQYF. DNA for the CDR3: TGTGCCAGCTCACGGACTAGCGGTCCCGGGGATTACGAGCAGTACTTC. The full variable domain, completed using reference TRBV18 and TRBJ2-7, is NAGVMQNPRHLVRRRGQEARLRCSPMKGHSHVYWYRQLPEEGLKFMVYLQKENIIDESGMPKERFSAEFPKEGPSILRIQQVVRGDSAAYFCASSRTSGPGDYEQYFGPGTRLTVT.

V gene TRBV25-1 combines with J gene TRBJ2-5; D gene ambiguous. The V and J ends lost 1 base and 4 bases respectively, with 13 bases between them. In germline, CDR1 is MGHDK, CDR2 SYGVNS. The CDR3 spans 15 residues. The CDR3 sequence: CASSESGLFGETQYF. The CDR3 DNA sequence: TGTGCCAGCAGTGAATCCGGGTTATTCGGAGAGACCCAGTACTTC.

V and J are TRBV3-1 (or the pseudogene TRBV3-2) and TRBJ2-7; perhaps TRBD2 as D (5 bases). With 4 bases removed from V and 2 bases from J, the gap between germline ends came to 15 bases. CDR1 LGHDT and CDR2 YNNKEL come from the germline V gene (reference sequence). There are 15 residues in the CDR3. The CDR3 loop reads CASSPVTGITYEQYF. In DNA, the CDR3 is TGTGCCAGCAGCCCAGTAACCGGGATCACCTACGAGCAGTACTTC.

This clone was recorded only once. The V call is TRBV3-1 (or the pseudogene TRBV3-2), the J call TRBJ1-2; 7 bases fit TRBD1. CDR3 length: 16 residues. The germline V gene encodes CDR1 LGHDT and CDR2 YNNKEL (reference sequence). The junction had 10 bases not matched to a gene; V was cut back by 4 bases and J by 2 bases. The CDR3 nucleotides are TGTGCCAGCAGCCGACACGACACACAGGGGAACTATGGCTACACCTTC. As protein: CASSRHDTQGNYGYTF.

The V gene is TRBV18, the J gene TRBJ2-7; D unclear. Germline-derived CDR1 and CDR2 are KGHSH and LQKENI. Trimming removed 3 bases at V and 0 bases at J, with 12 bases between. The CDR3 is 15 amino acids. CDR3 protein: CASSPVGSSSYEQYF. CDR3 nucleotide sequence: TGTGCCAGCTCACCGGTCGGGTCATCCTCCTACGAGCAGTACTTC.

The sample holds a few counts of this clone. This sequence joins TRBV19 and TRBJ1-1, with a possible D match to TRBD1 (5 bases). This CDR3 spans 15 amino acids. Trimming removed 6 bases at V and 2 bases at J, with 16 bases between. CDR1 is LNHDA, CDR2 SQIVND, per germline (reference sequence). CDR3 nucleotide sequence: TGTGCCAGTAGCCAGACAGTCGGCTCTAACACTGAAGCTTTCTTT. This sequence encodes CASSQTVGSNTEAFF.

This clone came up a few times. The genes are TRBV6-2 or TRBV6-3 and TRBJ2-3; 8 positions match TRBD2. The V and J ends lost 5 bases and 2 bases, in that order; junction bases with no gene match: 9. This CDR3 contains 16 residues. Per the germline V gene, CDR1 is MNHEY and CDR2 is SVGEGT. CDR3 nucleotide sequence: TGTGCCAGCAGTCCCGGACTAGCCTATCTCACAGATACGCAGTATTTT. It is translated as CASSPGLAYLTDTQYF.

The rearrangement links TRBV29-1 to TRBJ1-3; no reliable D call. Germline V lookup: CDR1 SQVTM, CDR2 ANQGSEA. Trimming shortened V by 2 bases and J by 0 bases, and 8 bases separated the two germline ends. This CDR3 comprises 14 residues. CDR3 DNA: TGCAGCGTTGAAAAGTCGGGCTCTGGAAACACCATATATTTT. Its translation is CSVEKSGSGNTIYF.

This chain joins TRBV21-1 and TRBJ2-7; the table calls TRBD2, which could not be checked here. TRBV21-1 is marked as a pseudogene. The CDR3 is 21 residues long. As DNA, the CDR3 is TGTGCCAGCAGCAACTACCCCCATCCGGGGACTGGCCCCCCTATCTCCTACGAGCAGTACTTC. This codes for CASSNYPHPGTGPPISYEQYF.

In this sample, this clone turned up a few times. The V and J genes are TRBV24-1 and TRBJ2-5; TRBD1 matches at 7 bases. J was trimmed by 13 bases and V by 4 bases; bases with no gene match: 14. The V gene's germline CDR1 is KGHDR and CDR2 SFDVKD. The CDR3 sequence is 14 residues long. The CDR3 here is CATSETGVEAVAYF. The CDR3 DNA reads as TGTGCCACCAGTGAAACAGGGGTGGAAGCCGTAGCGTACTTC.

The chain carries TRBV2 and TRBJ1-2; D gene unclear. The germline V gene has CDR1 SNHLY and CDR2 FYNNEI. The CDR3 totals 13 residues. V was shortened by 5 bases and J by 7 bases, with 14 bases between the two germline ends. CDR3 region: CASSPLPGGGYTF. As DNA, the CDR3 is TGTGCCAGCAGTCCCCTGCCAGGAGGTGGCTACACCTTC.

The chain combines TRBV30 with TRBJ2-5, with D perhaps matching TRBD2 (6 bases). The V gene lost 5 bases and the J gene lost 5 bases, with 15 bases spanning the gap. The germline V gene has CDR1 GTSNPN and CDR2 SVGIG (reference sequence). The CDR3 has 13 residues. The CDR3 nucleotides read TGTGCCTGGGACCTCCTTGGGGGGGAGACCCAGTACTTC. Amino acid sequence: CAWDLLGGETQYF.

The rearrangement joins TRBV19 to TRBJ1-1; D is unresolved. V was shortened by 3 bases and J by 5 bases, with 7 bases between the two germline ends. The CDR3 extends over 12 amino acids. Germline CDR1 LNHDA, CDR2 SQIVND (reference sequence). The CDR3 reads CASSIYGTEAFF. CDR3 sequence (DNA): TGTGCCAGTAGTATTTACGGTACTGAAGCTTTCTTT.

This clone came up a few times. The gene calls are TRBV24-1 and TRBJ2-3, with 7 bases lining up with TRBD1. Germline V gives CDR1 KGHDR, CDR2 SFDVKD. With 3 bases clipped from V and 2 bases from J, the junction kept 13 bases outside the gene matches. CDR3 length: 18 residues. The CDR3 spells CATSDPRTGTFPTDTQYF. CDR3 DNA: TGTGCCACCAGTGATCCCCGGACAGGAACATTCCCCACAGATACGCAGTATTTT.

A single count supports this clone. The chain has TRBV4-1 and TRBJ2-1; 10 bases match TRBD2. This CDR3 contains 19 residues. J lost 4 bases, V lost 1 base, and 13 bases had no gene match. Germline V lookup: CDR1 MGHRA, CDR2 YSYEKL. The CDR3 DNA is TGCGCCAGCAGCCAAGTAGGCAGTCCACTAGCGGGATCTTACAATGAGCAGTTCTTC. Translating gives CASSQVGSPLAGSYNEQFF.

The rearrangement uses TRBV11-3 and TRBJ1-4; TRBD1 aligns across 9 bases. J gave up 5 bases and V 3 bases, and 1 base lay outside the gene matches. Per germline, CDR1 SGHNT and CDR2 YENEEA. This CDR3 region has 14 residues. The CDR3 nucleotides are TGTGCCAGCAGCTTTGGGACAGGGAATGAAAAACTGTTTTTT. Translated, it gives CASSFGTGNEKLFF.

The chain has TRBV5-6 and TRBJ1-1, with D unclear. The germline gives CDR1 SGHDT, CDR2 YYEEEE. The CDR3 runs 12 residues. Trimming removed 4 bases at V and 2 bases at J, with 6 bases between. CDR3 DNA sequence: TGTGCCAGCAGCCAGGAAAACACTGAAGCTTTCTTT. Residues: CASSQENTEAFF.

The rearrangement joins TRBV5-6 to TRBJ2-5, with D unresolved. The germline gives CDR1 SGHDT, CDR2 YYEEEE. The CDR3 covers 14 residues. Trimming took 0 bases from V and 0 from J, leaving 6 bases between them. The CDR3 loop reads CASSLAANQETQYF. The CDR3 nucleotides read TGTGCCAGCAGCTTGGCAGCGAACCAAGAGACCCAGTACTTC.

The chain couples TRBV2 to TRBJ2-7; 7 nucleotides align to TRBD1. The CDR3 sequence is 14 residues long. Germline V lookup: CDR1 SNHLY, CDR2 FYNNEI. The trim removed 6 bases at V and 0 bases at J, leaving 5 bases unmatched. CDR3 in amino acids: CASSQYRGSYEQYF. The DNA of the CDR3 is TGTGCCAGCAGCCAATACAGGGGCTCCTACGAGCAGTACTTC.

The chain carries TRBV5-1 and TRBJ2-7; D gene uncertain. Germline V gives CDR1 SGHRS, CDR2 YFSETQ. The CDR3 has 13 amino acids. Trimming took 0 bases from V and 2 from J, leaving 6 bases between them. CDR3 nucleotides: TGCGCCAGCAGCTTGGGCAGTACCTACGAGCAGTACTTC. Translated, it gives CASSLGSTYEQYF.

The rearrangement joins TRBV29-1 to TRBJ1-1; weak D call: TRBD1 (6 bases). V lost 5 bases to trimming and J lost 4 bases, with 17 bases between them. Germline V gene lookup returns CDR1 SQVTM and CDR2 ANQGSEA. This CDR3 is 14 amino acids long. The CDR3: CSVLRGALSTEAFF. CDR3 in DNA: TGCAGCGTTCTTCGGGGGGCTCTGAGCACTGAAGCTTTCTTT.

The V and J genes are TRBV7-9 and TRBJ1-2, with 7 bases matching TRBD1. Germline V gene lookup returns CDR1 SEHNR and CDR2 FQNEAQ (reference sequence). The ends lost 7 bases at V and 4 bases at J; junction bases unmatched: 12. This CDR3 region has 15 residues. As DNA, the CDR3 is TGTGCCAGCAACTCAATGACAGGGCTCATCTATGGCTACACCTTC. This translates into CASNSMTGLIYGYTF.